This TCR beta chain was recovered during a study of blood T cells in healthy people across ages. The table lists this clonotype with a few counts. V was shortened by 1 base and J by 8 bases, with 14 bases between the two germline ends. Germline CDR1 and CDR2: DFQATT and SNEGSKA (reference sequence). This CDR3 is 13 amino acids long. The use of a sample-barcoded 5' primer and a J-beta primer mix characterized a second PCR of about 7 to 12 cycles. TCRdb itself ran the 5' RACE reads through MiXCR, one entry per CDR3 protein. The sample lists roughly 570,000 distinct CDR3 sequences, roughly a quarter occurring once.

This clonotype was obtained from a woman between 65 and 79 years old in good health. This chain connects TRBV20-1 to TRBJ1-2; D remains ambiguous. The sequencing sample was made of blood. CDR3 sequence (DNA): TGCAGTGCTAGAGCCCCGGGCCGTGGGGGCTACACCTTC. Amino acid sequence: CSARAPGRGGYTF.